Presented here are 24 T cell receptor beta chains from one specimen sequenced in a study of T cells in Graves' hyperthyroidism and ophthalmopathy. Amplified TCR beta CDR3 regions came from RNA transcripts. Initially, a first-round RT-PCR of the TCR CDR3 employed the HTBI primer set. TCRdb re-analysed the multiplex PCR reads in MiXCR, keeping a single row per CDR3 protein. The sample gives approximately 600,000 distinct CDR3 sequences, about 14% of which show up once; 3.5% to 4.5% is in the top ten. Material: blood. The receptors derive from a woman aged 40 to 50 with Graves' ophthalmopathy.

This clonotype was counted at least ten times. The J gene is TRBJ2-7, the V gene TRBV15; 7 nucleotides match TRBD2. Per germline, CDR1 LNHNV and CDR2 YYDKDF (reference sequence). The CDR3 is 14 residues long. Unmatched junction bases numbered 2, after V lost 1 base and J lost 2 bases. In DNA, the CDR3 is TGTGCCACCAGCAGAGCTAGCGGCCCCTACGAGCAGTACTTC. Protein product: CATSRASGPYEQYF.

Ten or more counts support this clonotype. The chain employs TRBV15 and TRBJ2-5; D remains unclear. Germline lookup yields CDR1 LNHNV and CDR2 YYDKDF (reference sequence). This CDR3 is built from 15 residues. Trimming pared 0 bases from V and 2 bases from J, leaving 10 bases between. In DNA, the CDR3 is TGTGCCACCAGCAGAGATCGTGGAACTCAAGAGACCCAGTACTTC. Translating gives CATSRDRGTQETQYF.

This clonotype was detected ten times or more. CDR3 loop: CASSLVPKLTNTGELFF. CDR3 coding DNA: TGTGCCAGCAGCTTAGTCCCGAAACTAACGAACACCGGGGAGCTGTTTTTT. This chain joins TRBV7-8 and TRBJ2-2; no firm D call. With 1 base removed from V and 0 bases from J, the gap between germline ends came to 12 bases. The CDR3 length is 17 residues. From germline, CDR1 is SGHVS and CDR2 FQNEAQ.

The sample holds many counts of this clonotype. This chain links TRBV18 with TRBJ2-7, with D tentatively TRBD1 (5 bases). The length of the CDR3 is 13 residues. Germline V lookup: CDR1 KGHSH, CDR2 LQKENI. V was pared by 5 bases and J by 1 base, with 9 bases between. As DNA, the CDR3 is TGTGCCAGCTCAGCCGACAGATCCTACGAGCAGTACTTC. This codes for CASSADRSYEQYF.

This clonotype was picked up many times. CDR3 nucleotides: TGTGCCAGCAGTTACTCGATAGGAGGGGGCGAATCCTACGAGCAGTACTTC. This gives the protein CASSYSIGGGESYEQYF. The V and J genes are TRBV6-5 and TRBJ2-7; D is perhaps TRBD1 (7 bases). Germline V gives CDR1 MNHEY, CDR2 SVGAGI. The germline V and J ends were trimmed by 0 bases and 1 base, with 16 bases remaining between them. CDR3 length: 17 amino acids.

This clonotype was recorded many times. This rearrangement joins TRBV7-3 to TRBJ1-1; the D gene is possibly TRBD1 (5 bases). Germline assignment: CDR1 SGHTA and CDR2 FQGTGA. This CDR3 spans 15 amino acids. Trimming pared 5 bases from V and 6 bases from J, leaving 19 bases between. CDR3: CASSHGGAGLAEAFF. The CDR3 bases are TGTGCCAGCAGCCACGGTGGGGCGGGACTGGCTGAAGCTTTCTTT.

The gene calls are TRBV5-1 and TRBJ2-4; D might be TRBD1 (6 bases). Per germline, CDR1 SGHRS and CDR2 YFSETQ. This CDR3 comprises 15 residues. V lost 3 bases to trimming and J lost 4 bases, with 14 bases between them. The CDR3 coding sequence is TGCGCCAGCAGCTCGGACAGAGCCCGAAAAAACATTCAGTACTTC. This sequence encodes CASSSDRARKNIQYF. Together with reference TRBV5-1 and TRBJ2-4, the CDR3 gives the full variable domain: KAGVTQTPRYLIKTRGQQVTLSCSPISGHRSVSWYQQTPGQGLQFLFEYFSETQRNKGNFPGRFSGRQFSNSRSEMNVSTLELGDSALYLCASSSDRARKNIQYFGAGTRLSVL.

The chain has TRBV7-8 and TRBJ2-7; D ambiguous. Germline loops: CDR1 SGHVS, CDR2 FQNEAQ. This CDR3 spans 15 amino acids. Trimming removed 5 bases at V and 5 bases at J, with 19 bases between. The CDR3 DNA follows: TGTGCCAGCAGCCCTCGACATGGGAATCAGAACGAGCAGTACTTC. This gives the protein CASSPRHGNQNEQYF.

The rearrangement joins TRBV7-8 to TRBJ2-2; 12 bases line up with TRBD2. Germline trimming cut 1 base from V and 4 bases from J; bases unmatched to any gene: 7. Germline loops: CDR1 SGHVS, CDR2 FQNEAQ. The CDR3 runs to 18 residues. CDR3 sequence reads: CASSLELAGGPFTGELFF. Written as DNA, the CDR3 is TGTGCCAGCAGCTTAGAGCTAGCGGGAGGGCCGTTCACCGGGGAGCTGTTTTTT.

This clonotype has a count of ten or more. The gene calls are TRBV10-3 and TRBJ2-7; 7 nucleotides align to TRBD2. V trimming: 3 bases; J trimming: 11 bases; junction bases outside the gene matches: 7. Germline V CDR1 and CDR2: ENHRY, SYGVKD. CDR3 length: 12 residues. This CDR3 reads CAISEVGGHKYF. The CDR3 DNA is TGTGCCATCAGTGAAGTGGGAGGGCACAAGTACTTC.

This clonotype came up many times. The chain has TRBV27 and TRBJ2-7; 8 positions agree with TRBD2. V gave up 8 bases and J gave up 3 bases; unmatched junction bases: 9. This CDR3 is 14 amino acids long. Germline V gene lookup returns CDR1 MNHEY and CDR2 SMNVEV (reference sequence). The CDR3: CASGGVAGIYEQYF. The CDR3 DNA follows: TGTGCCAGCGGGGGGGTAGCGGGAATCTACGAGCAGTACTTC.

There are a few counts of this clonotype. The rearrangement joins TRBV6-5 to TRBJ1-5; D is undetermined. The CDR3 runs 13 residues. Germline V CDR1 and CDR2: MNHEY, SVGAGI. V was shortened by 3 bases and J by 11 bases, with 14 bases between the two germline ends. The CDR3 bases are TGTGCCAGCAGTTATTCGGACTATTTGGCCCAGCATTTT. This translates into CASSYSDYLAQHF.

This clonotype appeared many times. The rearrangement uses TRBV7-9 and TRBJ1-5; D gene unclear. V lost 1 base and J lost 3, with 7 bases in between. CDR3 size: 14 residues. Germline lookup yields CDR1 SEHNR and CDR2 FQNEAQ (reference sequence). The CDR3 nucleotides read TGTGCCAGCAGCTTAGAGGGATTCAATCAGCCCCAGCATTTT. Translated, it gives CASSLEGFNQPQHF. The variable domain in full, with the rest retrieved from reference TRBV7-9 and TRBJ1-5, is DTGVSQNPRHKITKRGQNVTFRCDPISEHNRLYWYRQTLGQGPEFLTYFQNEAQLEKSRLLSDRFSAERPKGSFSTLEIQRTEQGDSAMYLCASSLEGFNQPQHFGDGTRLSIL.

This clonotype was recorded at least ten times. The genes are TRBV6-4 and TRBJ1-1, with 8 positions matching TRBD1. Germline V lookup: CDR1 MRHNA, CDR2 SNTAGT. The CDR3 extends over 17 amino acids. V dropped 6 bases and J dropped 3; count of bases not matched to a gene: 15. The DNA of the CDR3 is TGTGCCAGCAGGCCGGACAGGGAGTGGTATGGTGACACTGAAGCTTTCTTT. Encoded protein: CASRPDREWYGDTEAFF.

The table lists this clonotype with many counts. The chain carries TRBV2 and TRBJ2-7, with D perhaps matching TRBD1 (6 bases). From germline, CDR1 is SNHLY and CDR2 FYNNEI. Between the trimmed V and J ends, which lost 2 bases and 0 bases, there was a span of 8 bases. This CDR3 is built from 14 residues. Here the CDR3 reads CASSERGGSYEQYF. The CDR3 DNA follows: TGTGCCAGCAGTGAACGAGGGGGCTCCTACGAGCAGTACTTC.

At least ten counts were recorded for this clonotype. The chain uses TRBV7-2 and TRBJ1-1; 7 bases are shared with TRBD1. The CDR3 contains 14 residues. Germline V CDR1 and CDR2: SGHTA, FQGNSA. V lost 4 bases and J lost 4; bases outside the gene matches: 6. Written as DNA, the CDR3 is TGTGCCAGCAGCTCGACCTCAGGGGGCACTGAAGCTTTCTTT. This codes for CASSSTSGGTEAFF. Looking up the rest from reference TRBV7-2 and TRBJ1-1 gives the full variable domain: GAGVSQSPSNKVTEKGKDVELRCDPISGHTALYWYRQSLGQGLEFLIYFQGNSAPDKSGLPSDRFSAERTGGSVSTLTIQRTQQEDSAVYLCASSSTSGGTEAFFGQGTRLTVV.

This clonotype has at least ten counts. The chain has TRBV20-1 and TRBJ2-7; the match to TRBD2 covers 10 bases. There are 17 residues in the CDR3. CDR1 is DFQATT and CDR2 is SNEGSKA in the germline V gene (reference sequence). Trimming took 0 bases from V and 3 from J; bases not matched to a gene: 11. CDR3 DNA sequence: TGCAGTGCTAGAGATCCCGGGCTAGCGGGAGAATTCTACGAGCAGTACTTC. Encoded protein: CSARDPGLAGEFYEQYF.

This clonotype was observed at least ten times. Here the CDR3 reads CASRRDRGVETQYF. For the CDR3, the DNA is TGTGCCAGCAGGCGGGACAGGGGAGTCGAGACCCAGTACTTC. The genes are TRBV6-5 and TRBJ2-5; the match to TRBD1 covers 10 bases. This CDR3 region has 14 residues. V lost 6 bases and J lost 5; bases outside the gene matches: 6. From germline, CDR1 is MNHEY and CDR2 SVGAGI.

This clonotype was detected ten times or more. The gene calls are TRBV6-5 and TRBJ2-7; 10 bases are a match to TRBD2. The V and J ends lost 6 bases and 0 bases, in that order; junction bases with no gene match: 8. The CDR3 runs 16 residues. CDR1 MNHEY and CDR2 SVGAGI come from the germline V gene. The CDR3 loop reads CASSIGLAVHSYEQYF. The CDR3 DNA sequence: TGTGCCAGCAGCATCGGACTAGCGGTTCACTCCTACGAGCAGTACTTC.

The J gene is TRBJ2-3, the V gene TRBV20-1; 9 bases match TRBD2. The CDR3 consists of 19 residues. V gave up 0 bases and J gave up 4 bases; unmatched junction bases: 17. Germline V gene data show CDR1 as DFQATT and CDR2 as SNEGSKA (reference sequence). The CDR3 loop is CSARDRRVGSGSGSDTQYF. CDR3 coding DNA: TGCAGTGCTAGAGATCGAAGGGTGGGTAGCGGGAGTGGTTCAGATACGCAGTATTTT.

The table lists this clonotype with many counts. The chain is built from TRBV6-5 and TRBJ1-2; tentative D call: TRBD1 (5 bases). V lost 2 bases to trimming and J lost 4 bases, with 11 bases between them. From germline, CDR1 is MNHEY and CDR2 SVGAGI. There are 14 residues in the CDR3. The CDR3 nucleotides read TGTGCCAGCAGTTACGGGACCGCAAGCTATGGCTACACCTTC. It is translated as CASSYGTASYGYTF.

The chain uses TRBV9 and TRBJ2-3, with 7 nucleotides matching TRBD1. The CDR3 consists of 17 residues. J lost 0 bases, V lost 3 bases, and 10 bases had no gene match. Germline CDR1 is SGDLS and CDR2 is YYNGEE. CDR3 in DNA: TGTGCCAGCAGCGCGGGACAGTCGGGCCTTAGCACAGATACGCAGTATTTT. Translated, it gives CASSAGQSGLSTDTQYF.

This chain joins TRBV20-1 and TRBJ2-7, with D unclear. Between the trimmed V and J ends, which lost 6 bases and 0 bases, there was a span of 15 bases. The V gene's germline CDR1 is DFQATT and CDR2 SNEGSKA (reference sequence). The CDR3 length is 14 residues. CDR3: CSARTATSSYEQYF. As DNA, the CDR3 is TGCAGTGCCCGGACGGCCACAAGCTCCTACGAGCAGTACTTC.

This clonotype appeared a few times. V usage is TRBV4-2 and J usage is TRBJ1-2, with TRBD1 matching 9 bases. V dropped 4 bases and J dropped 2; count of bases not matched to a gene: 11. CDR3 size: 17 residues. The germline V gene has CDR1 LGHNA and CDR2 YNFKEQ. The CDR3 bases are TGTGCCAGCAGCCTTTCCGGGACAGGGATCGAGAACTATGGCTACACCTTC. Translating gives CASSLSGTGIENYGYTF.